This TCR beta chain was identified in a study of technical replicates of blood from a handful of donors. Only one count was recorded for this clone. V lost 4 bases and J 4 bases, leaving 8 bases between the germline ends. Germline V gene lookup returns CDR1 SEHNR and CDR2 FQNEAQ (reference sequence). The CDR3 loop spans 13 amino acids. Sequencing was performed with immunoSEQ multiplex PCR; in TCRdb, only in-frame clones are kept and a portion is missing. The table records over 70,000 clones, approximately 97% of them present only once. This sequence originates from a human donor in good health. The specimen was T cells isolated from PBMCs. The chain carries TRBV7-9 and TRBJ2-1; the D gene is possibly TRBD2 (5 bases). The CDR3 protein is CASSSGLYNEQFF. CDR3 in DNA: TGTGCCAGCAGCTCCGGACTTTACAATGAGCAGTTCTTC.